This T cell receptor beta chain was identified in a study of cytomegalovirus exposure and HLA in healthy donors. CDR1 is SQVTM, CDR2 ANQGSEA, per germline. V lost 1 base and J lost 2, with 12 bases in between. There are 15 residues in the CDR3. PCR employed 60 Vbeta and 13 Jbeta primers. TCRdb's table, derived via immunoSEQ multiplex PCR, lists solely in-frame clones and lacks some. The table shows 150,000 to 200,000 clones, with around 80% occurring only once. The sequence derives from a man aged 45-60 years in good health and CMV-seropositive. The rearrangement links TRBV29-1 to TRBJ2-1; D uncertain. Material: PBMCs. Here the CDR3 DNA reads TGCAGCGTTGAAGGACACAGTGATACCTACAATGAGCAGTTCTTC. Protein product: CSVEGHSDTYNEQFF.